This T cell receptor (beta chain) emerged from a study of low-dose radiotherapy and immunotherapy resistance in tumors. Study background: Cohort 2 patients were irradiated with 1 Gy every two weeks, reaching 13 Gy over 26 weeks.

From germline, CDR1 is MNHGY and CDR2 SAAAGT. V lost 0 bases and J lost 4; bases outside the gene matches: 6. The CDR3 spans 16 residues. First-strand cDNA used TRAV- and TRBV-specific primers, covering alpha and beta chains. Amplification, which lasted approximately 20 PCR cycles, used a constant-region primer and V-primer adapter to amplify TCRs. TCRdb itself ran the reads through MiXCR, one entry per CDR3 protein. The top ten hold over 4.5% of the sample, which has tens of thousands of distinct CDR3 sequences, about 19% seen once. This sample's time point: before trial treatment. Along with nivolumab and ipilimumab, donors received aspirin, low-dose cyclophosphamide and low-dose radiotherapy. This clonotype ranks as medium-sized.

V is TRBV6-8 and J is TRBJ2-7; 10 bases fit TRBD2. This sample comprised PBMCs, obtained before treatment. This TCR was recovered from a male donor with prostate cancer. This chain's CDR3 is CASSYSASGSKYEQYF. The CDR3, as DNA: TGTGCCAGCAGTTACTCAGCTAGCGGGAGTAAGTACGAGCAGTACTTC.